This T cell receptor (beta chain) was sequenced during a study of Ad26.COV2.S vaccination and SARS-CoV-2 variants. About the study: Dosing was one shot or two shots 56 days apart. The study's findings and limits: Quantification of TCR breadth and depth may have yielded underestimates of total T cell responses.

The protocol was immunoSEQ multiplex PCR, while the TCRdb copy is restricted to in-frame clones and leaves out a portion. The profile shows some 290,000 clones, roughly 86% of them singletons. A remark on this clone: Antigen unknown.

Regarding treatment: 15 to 20 received Ad26.COV2.S at low or high dose, single or two shots; 5 received placebo; per-sample allocation not given. The investigators took samples on day 63 after the first vaccine or placebo injection. A Boston adult aged 18-55 years was the donor. The CDR3 loop spans 13 amino acids. The V end lost 2 bases, the J end lost 11 bases, and 15 bases lay between the germline ends. The germline gives CDR1 LNHNV, CDR2 YYDKDF (reference sequence). Here the sequenced sample was peripheral blood, taken in a trial of Ad26.COV2.S vaccine versus placebo. The sequence was collected from a person between 18 and 65 years old who received the Ad26.COV2.S COVID-19 vaccine or a placebo. This rearrangement joins TRBV15 to TRBJ1-2, with D possibly TRBD1 on 5 matching bases. The CDR3 protein is CATSRQGGEVYTF. The DNA of the CDR3 is TGTGCCACCAGCAGACAGGGTGGCGAGGTGTACACCTTC.